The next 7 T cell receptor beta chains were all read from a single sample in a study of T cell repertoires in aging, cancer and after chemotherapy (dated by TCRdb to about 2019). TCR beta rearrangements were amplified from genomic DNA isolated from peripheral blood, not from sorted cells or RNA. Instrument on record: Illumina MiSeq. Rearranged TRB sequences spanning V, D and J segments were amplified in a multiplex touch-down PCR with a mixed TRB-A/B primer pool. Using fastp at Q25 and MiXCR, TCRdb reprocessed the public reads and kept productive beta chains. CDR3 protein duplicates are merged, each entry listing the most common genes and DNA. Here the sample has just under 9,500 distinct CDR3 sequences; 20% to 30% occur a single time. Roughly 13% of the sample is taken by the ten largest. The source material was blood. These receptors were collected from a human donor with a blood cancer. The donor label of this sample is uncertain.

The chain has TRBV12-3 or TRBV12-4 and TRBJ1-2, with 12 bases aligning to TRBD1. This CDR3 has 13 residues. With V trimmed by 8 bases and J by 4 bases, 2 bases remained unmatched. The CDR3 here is CASRDRGPYGYTF. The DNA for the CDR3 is TGTGCCAGCCGGGACAGGGGGCCCTATGGCTACACCTTC.

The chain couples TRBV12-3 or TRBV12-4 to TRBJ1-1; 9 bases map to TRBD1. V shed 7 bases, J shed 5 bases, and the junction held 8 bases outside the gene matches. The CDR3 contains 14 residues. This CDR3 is CASTSDRGRTEAFF. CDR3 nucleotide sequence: TGTGCCAGCACCTCGGACAGGGGCCGGACTGAAGCTTTCTTT.

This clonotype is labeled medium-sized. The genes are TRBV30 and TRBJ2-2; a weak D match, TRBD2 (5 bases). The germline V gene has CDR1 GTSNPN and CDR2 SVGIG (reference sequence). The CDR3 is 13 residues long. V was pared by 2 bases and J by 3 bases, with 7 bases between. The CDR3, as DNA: TGTGCCTGGAGTCCGAGGGACACCGGGGAGCTGTTTTTT. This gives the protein CAWSPRDTGELFF. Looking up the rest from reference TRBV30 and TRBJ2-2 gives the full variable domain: SQTIHQWPATLVQPVGSPLSLECTVEGTSNPNLYWYRQAAGRGLQLLFYSVGIGQISSEVPQNLSASRPQDRQFILSSKKLLLSDSGFYLCAWSPRDTGELFFGEGSRLTVL.

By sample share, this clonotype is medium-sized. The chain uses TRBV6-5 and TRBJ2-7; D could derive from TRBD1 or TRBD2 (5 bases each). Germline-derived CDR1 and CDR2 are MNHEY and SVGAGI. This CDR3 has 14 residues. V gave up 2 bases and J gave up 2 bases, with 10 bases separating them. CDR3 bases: TGTGCCAGCAGTTACACCGTGGGGGCCTACGAGCAGTACTTC. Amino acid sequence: CASSYTVGAYEQYF.

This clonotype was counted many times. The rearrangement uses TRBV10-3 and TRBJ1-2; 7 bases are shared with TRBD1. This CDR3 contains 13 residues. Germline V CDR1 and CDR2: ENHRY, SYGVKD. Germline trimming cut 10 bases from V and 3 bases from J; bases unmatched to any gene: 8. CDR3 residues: CATQGVGDYGYTF. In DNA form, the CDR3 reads TGTGCCACGCAGGGGGTGGGGGACTATGGCTACACCTTC.

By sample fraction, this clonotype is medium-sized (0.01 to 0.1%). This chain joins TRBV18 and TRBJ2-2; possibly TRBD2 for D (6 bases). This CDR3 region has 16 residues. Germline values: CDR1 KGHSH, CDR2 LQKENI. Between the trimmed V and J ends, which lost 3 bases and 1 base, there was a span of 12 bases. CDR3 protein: CASSPPWGENTGELFF. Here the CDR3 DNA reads TGTGCCAGCTCACCCCCCTGGGGGGAGAACACCGGGGAGCTGTTTTTT.

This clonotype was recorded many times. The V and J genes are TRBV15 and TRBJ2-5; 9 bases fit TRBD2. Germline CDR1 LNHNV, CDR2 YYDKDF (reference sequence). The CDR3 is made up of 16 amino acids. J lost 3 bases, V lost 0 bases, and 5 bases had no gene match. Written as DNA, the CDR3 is TGTGCCACCAGCAGAGAAGCGGGAGGTCTAGAAGAGACCCAGTACTTC. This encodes CATSREAGGLEETQYF.